A single sample is the source of the 23 T cell receptor beta chains below, sequenced in a study of blood T cell repertoires in COVID-19. Repertoires were generated with immunoSEQ multiplex PCR, while TCRdb's copy carries only in-frame clones and drops some. The sample lists some 220,000 clones, about 79% occurring once. The sequenced sample was peripheral blood. These receptors all come from a man in his fifties or sixties with active or convalescent COVID-19.

This clone showed up just once. The chain recombines TRBV7-2 with TRBJ2-1; D may be TRBD2 (6 bases). The germline CDR1 and CDR2 sequences are SGHTA and FQGNSA. Trimming stripped 4 bases from V and 4 bases from J, with 11 bases between. The CDR3 contains 14 residues. The DNA for the CDR3 is TGTGCCAGCAGCTACCCGGGACTTTACAATGAGCAGTTCTTC. Translated: CASSYPGLYNEQFF. The variable domain in full, completed from reference TRBV7-2 and TRBJ2-1, reads GAGVSQSPSNKVTEKGKDVELRCDPISGHTALYWYRQSLGQGLEFLIYFQGNSAPDKSGLPSDRFSAERTGGSVSTLTIQRTQQEDSAVYLCASSYPGLYNEQFFGPGTRLTVL.

The chain carries TRBV7-6 and TRBJ1-3; D not certain. The germline V gene encodes CDR1 SGHVS and CDR2 FNYEAQ. The V gene lost 1 base and the J gene lost 4 bases, with 5 bases spanning the gap. The CDR3 runs to 13 residues. The CDR3 reads CASSLDYGNTIYF. The CDR3 DNA follows: TGTGCCAGCAGCTTAGACTACGGAAACACCATATATTTT.

This clone turned up a few times. This chain connects TRBV28 to TRBJ2-2; no clear D gene. The V gene's germline CDR1 is MDHEN and CDR2 SYDVKM. V dropped 4 bases and J dropped 6 bases, with 9 bases sitting between them. The CDR3 consists of 13 residues. The CDR3 region is CASSSDIPGELFF. For the CDR3, the DNA is TGTGCCAGCAGTTCCGACATCCCCGGGGAGCTGTTTTTT.

The CDR3 coding sequence is TGTGCCAGCAGTGAATGGGACATAGGGGAAAAACTGTTTTTT. Its protein product is CASSEWDIGEKLFF. This rearrangement joins TRBV2 to TRBJ1-4, with D perhaps TRBD1 (6 bases). With 2 bases removed from V and 8 bases from J, the gap between germline ends came to 12 bases. The germline gives CDR1 SNHLY, CDR2 FYNNEI. CDR3 length: 14 amino acids.

The chain joins TRBV28 to TRBJ1-6; weak D call: TRBD1 (6 bases). Trimming shortened V by 2 bases and J by 7 bases, and 9 bases separated the two germline ends. The V gene's germline CDR1 is MDHEN and CDR2 SYDVKM. The CDR3 is 14 amino acids. This CDR3 is CASSLRGSNSPLHF. CDR3 nucleotides: TGTGCCAGCAGTTTAAGGGGGTCGAATTCACCCCTCCACTTT.

This clone has only one observation. This rearrangement joins TRBV13 to TRBJ2-6; 9 nucleotides match TRBD1. Germline loops: CDR1 PRHDT, CDR2 FYEKMQ (reference sequence). Losses at the gene ends were 7 bases for V and 4 bases for J; bases not matched to a gene: 14. CDR3 length: 18 residues. CDR3 nucleotide sequence: TGTGCCAGCACTCGCCAGGGGACAGGGATTCCCGGGGCCAACGTCCTGACTTTC. This gives the protein CASTRQGTGIPGANVLTF.

V gene TRBV28 combines with J gene TRBJ1-2; 8 nucleotides agree with TRBD1. V shed 4 bases, J shed 12 bases, and the junction held 7 bases outside the gene matches. The CDR3 length is 12 residues. Per the germline V gene, CDR1 is MDHEN and CDR2 is SYDVKM. The CDR3 nucleotides are TGTGCCAGCAGTTACAGGGGGAGGCTCAACACCTTC. Its translation: CASSYRGRLNTF.

The chain links TRBV5-1 to TRBJ1-1, with D perhaps matching TRBD1 (5 bases). This CDR3 is built from 14 residues. The ends were cut back, 2 bases at V and 6 bases at J, with 14 bases in the middle. CDR1 is SGHRS and CDR2 is YFSETQ in the germline V gene. For the CDR3, the DNA is TGCGCCAGCAGCTTCCAGGGTAAAGGGGCTGAAGCTTTCTTT. Translating it yields CASSFQGKGAEAFF. Variable domain in full (rest from reference TRBV5-1 and TRBJ1-1): KAGVTQTPRYLIKTRGQQVTLSCSPISGHRSVSWYQQTPGQGLQFLFEYFSETQRNKGNFPGRFSGRQFSNSRSEMNVSTLELGDSALYLCASSFQGKGAEAFFGQGTRLTVV.

J is TRBJ2-2 and V is TRBV3-1 (or the pseudogene TRBV3-2), with TRBD2 matching over 9 bases. The CDR3 sequence is 17 residues long. The germline gives CDR1 LGHDT, CDR2 YNNKEL (reference sequence). J gave up 7 bases and V 1 base, and 10 bases lay outside the gene matches. The CDR3 region is CASSQAEAGGGSGELFF. The CDR3 DNA is TGTGCCAGCAGCCAAGCGGAAGCGGGGGGCGGTAGCGGGGAGCTGTTTTTT.

The chain has TRBV28 and TRBJ2-1, with D uncertain. The V gene's germline CDR1 is MDHEN and CDR2 SYDVKM. The CDR3 covers 15 residues. Trimming took off 6 bases at V and 0 bases at J, with 12 bases between the two ends. CDR3 region: CASRSPWSSYNEQFF. Written as DNA, the CDR3 is TGTGCCAGCAGGTCTCCGTGGAGCTCCTACAATGAGCAGTTCTTC.

This clone was seen a single time. This rearrangement joins TRBV5-4 to TRBJ1-3; perhaps TRBD1 as D (6 bases). Germline V gives CDR1 SGHNT, CDR2 YYREEE (reference sequence). Between the trimmed V and J ends, which lost 0 bases and 0 bases, there was a span of 13 bases. The CDR3 extends over 17 amino acids. As DNA, the CDR3 is TGTGCCAGCAGCTTGGGGCAGGGGCCGATCTCTGGAAACACCATATATTTT. It yields the protein CASSLGQGPISGNTIYF.

In this sample, this clone turned up once. The chain carries TRBV6-2 or TRBV6-3 and TRBJ2-7; 8 nucleotides agree with TRBD2. Unmatched junction bases numbered 9, after V lost 8 bases and J lost 0 bases. The length of the CDR3 is 15 residues. Germline assignment: CDR1 MNHEY and CDR2 SVGEGT. The CDR3 protein is CASGLSGASSYEQYV. CDR3 bases: TGTGCCAGCGGCCTTAGCGGGGCCAGCTCCTACGAGCAGTACGTC.

This clone was recorded a few times. J is TRBJ1-6 and V is TRBV29-1; D perhaps matches TRBD1 (6 bases). The germline V gene has CDR1 SQVTM and CDR2 ANQGSEA. The CDR3 sequence is 14 residues long. Trimming took off 1 base at V and 7 bases at J, with 11 bases between the two ends. The CDR3 loop reads CSVEGQGPNSPLHF. The DNA for the CDR3 is TGCAGCGTTGAAGGTCAGGGGCCGAATTCACCCCTCCACTTT.

This chain joins TRBV6-2 or TRBV6-3 and TRBJ1-5, with D uncertain. CDR3 length equals 14 residues. Germline CDR1 MNHEY, CDR2 SVGEGT. V lost 3 bases to trimming and J lost 1 base, with 7 bases between them. The CDR3 DNA follows: TGTGCCAGCAGTTATCCGGGGAGCAATCAGCCCCAGCATTTT. Its protein is CASSYPGSNQPQHF.

This clone was detected once. The V call is TRBV5-3, the J call TRBJ1-5; no clear D gene. TRBV5-3 is reported as an ORF; its role is uncertain. Trimming removed 10 bases from V and 0 bases from J, with 11 bases in between. CDR3 length: 13 amino acids. The DNA of the CDR3 is TGTGCCCGTTGGGCAGCTAGCAATCAGCCCCAGCATTTT. Encoded protein: CARWAASNQPQHF.

The chain joins TRBV19 to TRBJ2-7; TRBD1 matches at 8 bases. Germline V lookup: CDR1 LNHDA, CDR2 SQIVND (reference sequence). CDR3 length equals 14 residues. Trimming at V came to 4 bases and at J to 5 bases, leaving 7 bases not matched to a gene. CDR3 sequence reads: CASSNGQGRNEQYF. The DNA of the CDR3 is TGTGCCAGTAGTAACGGACAGGGTAGGAACGAGCAGTACTTC.

The chain carries TRBV30 and TRBJ1-2; D gene unclear. V gave up 3 bases and J gave up 6 bases, with 8 bases separating them. Per germline, CDR1 GTSNPN and CDR2 SVGIG (reference sequence). This CDR3 spans 11 amino acids. The CDR3 loop reads CAWRLRDGYTF. CDR3 DNA sequence: TGTGCCTGGAGGCTGAGGGATGGCTACACCTTC.

This clone occurred once. The chain employs TRBV5-1 and TRBJ2-1, with TRBD1 matching over 9 bases. Germline-derived CDR1 and CDR2 are SGHRS and YFSETQ. V shed 1 base, J shed 6 bases, and the junction held 8 bases outside the gene matches. This CDR3 comprises 16 residues. The CDR3 sequence is CASSLTPGQGFNEQFF. The DNA for the CDR3 is TGCGCCAGCAGCTTGACACCGGGACAGGGTTTCAATGAGCAGTTCTTC.

This chain uses TRBV3-1 (or the pseudogene TRBV3-2) with TRBJ1-2, with 10 bases fitting TRBD1. Per germline, CDR1 LGHDT and CDR2 YNNKEL (reference sequence). The trim removed 1 base at V and 2 bases at J, leaving 7 bases unmatched. The CDR3 runs 17 residues. The DNA for the CDR3 is TGTGCCAGCAGCCAAGGGTCCGGGACAGGGGACAACTATGGCTACACCTTC. It translates to CASSQGSGTGDNYGYTF.

The chain combines TRBV10-2 with TRBJ1-2; 10 bases map to TRBD1. The V gene's germline CDR1 is WSHSY and CDR2 SAAADI. The CDR3 is made up of 14 amino acids. J was trimmed by 6 bases and V by 3 bases; bases with no gene match: 4. The CDR3 sequence is CASSDPTGGDGYTF. CDR3 in DNA: TGCGCCAGCAGTGACCCGACAGGGGGCGATGGCTACACCTTC.

This chain joins TRBV7-9 and TRBJ1-2; 7 nucleotides match TRBD1. CDR1 and CDR2 (germline): SEHNR, FQNEAQ (reference sequence). V shed 6 bases, J shed 4 bases, and the junction held 11 bases outside the gene matches. The CDR3 loop spans 15 amino acids. The CDR3 spells CASSYYPGQTYGYTF. CDR3 bases: TGTGCCAGCAGTTATTATCCGGGACAGACCTATGGCTACACCTTC.

This chain joins TRBV16 and TRBJ2-1; no firm D call. The length of the CDR3 is 14 residues. CDR1 is KGHSY and CDR2 is FQNENV in the germline V gene. V was clipped by 1 base and J by 10 bases, with 14 bases between them. CDR3 in amino acids: CASSQYEFMEEQFF. The DNA for the CDR3 is TGTGCCAGCAGCCAATACGAATTTATGGAGGAGCAGTTCTTC.

Turning to this clone: This CDR3 is also generated by other DNA sequences in the sample. CDR3 sequence reads: CSAEGNTEAFF. The CDR3 DNA follows: TGCAGTGCTGAGGGGAACACTGAAGCTTTCTTT. The J gene is TRBJ1-1, the V gene TRBV20-1; no clear D gene. V was pared by 5 bases and J by 1 base, with 5 bases between. Germline V CDR1 and CDR2: DFQATT, SNEGSKA (reference sequence). The CDR3 extends over 11 amino acids.